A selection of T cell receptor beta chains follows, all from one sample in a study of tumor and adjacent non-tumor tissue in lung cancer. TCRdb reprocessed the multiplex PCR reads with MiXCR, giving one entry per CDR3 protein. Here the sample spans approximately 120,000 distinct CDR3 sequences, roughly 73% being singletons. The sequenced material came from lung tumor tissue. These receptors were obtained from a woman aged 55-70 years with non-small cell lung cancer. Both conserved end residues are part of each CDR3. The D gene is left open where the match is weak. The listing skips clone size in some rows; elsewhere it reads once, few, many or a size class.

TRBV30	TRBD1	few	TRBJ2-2	CAWSGDRNTGELFF	TGTGCCTGGAGTGGGGACAGAAACACCGGGGAGCTGTTTTTT
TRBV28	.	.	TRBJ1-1	CDSRRHREDTEAFF	TGTGACAGCAGGCGACACAGGGAGGACACTGAAGCTTTCTTT
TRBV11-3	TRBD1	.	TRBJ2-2	CASSPGTGVTGDFFF	TGTGCCAGCAGCCCCGGGACAGGGGTCACCGGGGACTTCTTTTTT
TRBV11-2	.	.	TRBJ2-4	CASSHARGGVGKIQYF	TGTGCCAGCAGTCACGCCAGAGGGGGGGTCGGAAAGATTCAGTACTTC
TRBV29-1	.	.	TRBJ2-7	CSVESSLNNEQYF	TGCAGCGTTGAATCGTCACTAAATAACGAGCAGTACTTC
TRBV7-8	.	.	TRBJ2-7	CASSLGGRISYEQYF	TGTGCCAGCAGCTTAGGGGGCAGAATCTCCTACGAGCAGTACTTC
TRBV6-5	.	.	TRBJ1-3	CASSYSTRDPGNVIYF	TGTGCCAGCAGTTACTCGACCAGGGACCCTGGAAACGTCATATATTTT
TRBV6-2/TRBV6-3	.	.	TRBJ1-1	CASSPRAGIFGYTEALF	TGTGCCAGCAGTCCCCGAGCTGGGATTTTTGGATACACTGAAGCTTTATTT
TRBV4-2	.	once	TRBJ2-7	CASRLGHTYRQYF	TGTGCCAGCAGATTGGGACATACCTACAGGCAGTACTTC
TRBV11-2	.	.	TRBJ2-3	CASSATGSATGTQYF	TGTGCCAGCAGCGCCACCGGGTCGGCCACAGGTACGCAGTACTTT
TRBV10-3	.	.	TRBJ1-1	CAIRNSPTEAFF	TGTGCCATCAGGAACTCCCCCACTGAAGCTTTCTTT
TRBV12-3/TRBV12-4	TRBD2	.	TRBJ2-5	CASSFFLAGVETPYF	TGTGCCAGCAGCTTCTTCCTAGCGGGAGTGGAGACCCCGTACTTC
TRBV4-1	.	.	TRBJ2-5	CASSLGQKEIQYF	TGCGCCAGCAGCCTCGGACAGAAGGAGATCCAATACTTC
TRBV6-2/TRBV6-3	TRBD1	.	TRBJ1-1	CACNRQGANTEAFF	TGTGCCTGTAATAGACAGGGCGCGAACACTGAAGCTTTCTTT
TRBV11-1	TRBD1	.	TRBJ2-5	CASSYGQVGETQYF	TGTGCCAGCAGCTACGGACAGGTTGGAGAGACCCAGTACTTC
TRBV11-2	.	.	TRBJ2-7	CASSLSSSEQYF	TGTGCCAGCAGCTTATCCAGCTCTGAGCAGTACTTC
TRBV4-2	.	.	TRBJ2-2	CASSSQQSGTNTGELFF	TGTGCCAGCAGCTCGCAACAATCGGGGACCAACACGGGGGAGCTGTTTTTT
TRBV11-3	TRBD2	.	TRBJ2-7	CASTLELTSRSHNEQYF	TGTGCCAGTACCTTAGAGTTGACTAGCAGGAGCCACAATGAGCAGTACTTC
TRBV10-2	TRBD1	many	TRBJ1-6	CASSDYMTGFDSPLHF	TGCGCCAGCAGTGACTACATGACAGGGTTTGATTCACCCCTCCACTTT
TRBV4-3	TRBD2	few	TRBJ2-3	CANSQVSGRVGGDTQYF	TGCGCCAACAGCCAAGTGAGCGGGAGGGTAGGAGGAGATACGCAGTATTTT
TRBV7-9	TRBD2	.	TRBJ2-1	CASSRNSGWEGEQFF	TGTGCCAGCAGCAGAAATAGCGGGTGGGAAGGTGAGCAGTTCTTC
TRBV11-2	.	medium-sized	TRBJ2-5	CASSLSVRGQETQYF	TGTGCCAGCAGCTTATCGGTACGGGGACAAGAGACCCAGTACTTC
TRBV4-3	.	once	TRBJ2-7	CVSSQVRGGSYEQYF	TGCGTCAGCAGCCAGGTGAGGGGGGGCTCCTACGAGCAGTACTTC
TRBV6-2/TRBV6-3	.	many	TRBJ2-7	CASSYSIGPGEQYF	TGTGCCAGCAGTTACTCGATAGGCCCGGGCGAGCAGTACTTC
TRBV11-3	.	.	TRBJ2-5	CASKSRESQETQCF	TGTGCCAGCAAAAGTCGGGAGTCCCAAGAGACCCAGTGTTTC
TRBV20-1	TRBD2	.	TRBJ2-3	CSAGLVGGADTHYF	TGCAGTGCCGGACTAGTGGGAGGGGCAGATACGCATTATTTT
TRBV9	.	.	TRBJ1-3	CANSAEIGAWAGNTIYF	TGTGCCAACAGCGCAGAGATTGGGGCGTGGGCTGGAAACACCATATATTTT
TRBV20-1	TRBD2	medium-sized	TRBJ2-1	CSAGPLGTGGNDEQFF	TGCAGTGCTGGACCCCTGGGAACGGGGGGGAACGATGAGCAGTTCTTC
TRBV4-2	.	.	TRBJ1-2	CASSRYGGEGYTF	TGTGCCAGCAGCCGTTATGGAGGCGAAGGCTACACCTTC
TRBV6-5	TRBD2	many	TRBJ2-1	CASSSSFGGRLYNEQFF	TGTGCCAGCAGTTCCTCCTTTGGCGGGAGGCTCTACAATGAGCAGTTCTTC
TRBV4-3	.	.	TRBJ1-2	CASSQDPQTLIHTF	TGCGCCAGCAGTCAAGATCCCCAGACTTTGATCCACACCTTC
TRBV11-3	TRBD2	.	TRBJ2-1	CAGSLKLTSWSHNEQFF	TGTGCCGGCAGCTTAAAGTTGACTAGCTGGAGCCACAATGAGCAATTCTTC
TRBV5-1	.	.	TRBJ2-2	CASRPGSGSAGELFF	TGCGCCAGCAGGCCCGGGTCAGGAAGTGCCGGGGAGCTGTTTTTT
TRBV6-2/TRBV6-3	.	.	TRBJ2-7	CASSAVLYEHF	TGTGCCAGCAGTGCCGTTCTCTACGAGCACTTC
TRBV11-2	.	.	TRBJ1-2	CASITLWGTAGINHGYTF	TGTGCCAGCATTACTCTATGGGGCACCGCAGGAATTAACCATGGCTACACATTC
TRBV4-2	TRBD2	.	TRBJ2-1	CASSRDPPGGARYDQFF	TGTGCCAGCAGCCGAGATCCACCCGGGGGGGCCCGGTATGATCAGTTCTTC
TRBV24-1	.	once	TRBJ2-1	CATRTSRGSNEQFF	TGTGCCACCAGAACCTCCCGGGGGTCCAATGAGCAGTTCTTC
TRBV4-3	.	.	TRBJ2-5	CASSRNRDSQETHYF	TGTGCCAGCAGCCGAAACCGGGACTCACAAGAGACCCATTACTTC
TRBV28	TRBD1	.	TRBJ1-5	CASSYREPTGAQPQHF	TGTGCCAGCAGTTACCGAGAGCCAACAGGGGCCCAGCCCCAACATTTT
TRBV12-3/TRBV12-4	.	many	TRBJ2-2	CGGHSNTGELFF	TGTGGGGGACATTCGAACACCGGGGAGCTGTTTTTT
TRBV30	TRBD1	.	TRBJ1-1	CAWRKGDRGNTEAFF	TGTGCCTGGAGGAAAGGAGACAGGGGGAATACTGAAGCTTTCTTT
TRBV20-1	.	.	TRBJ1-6	CSAPGTASNSPFHF	TGCAGTGCTCCTGGGACCGCTTCTAATTCACCCTTCCACTTT
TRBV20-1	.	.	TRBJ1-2	CSASSLRFRYTF	TGCAGTGCTAGCAGTCTGCGTTTCCGCTACACCTTC
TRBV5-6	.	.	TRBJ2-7	CASSFMSGSWNEQYF	TGTGCCAGCAGCTTTATGTCGGGTTCATGGAACGAACAGTACTTC
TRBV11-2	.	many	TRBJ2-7	CASSKPLDEQYF	TGTGCCAGCAGCAAACCCCTAGACGAGCAGTACTTC
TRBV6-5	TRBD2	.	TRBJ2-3	CASSYSPAGGTDTQYF	TGTGCCAGCAGCTATTCCCCAGCGGGAGGCACAGATACGCAGTATTTT
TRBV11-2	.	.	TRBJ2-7	CASSYGISERYEQYF	TGTGCCAGCAGCTACGGGATCAGCGAGAGATACGAGCAGTACTTC
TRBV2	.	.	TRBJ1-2	CASSPTVTAHGYTF	TGTGCCAGCAGTCCTACGGTGACGGCCCATGGCTACACCTTC